The T cell receptor (beta chain) described here comes from a study of T cell clonotyping in hematopoietic cell transplantation. Study information: Pretransplant recipient samples were taken after cytoreduction.

Assay: immunoSEQ multiplex PCR; the TCRdb copy retains only in-frame clones and omits some. The table has approximately 26,000 clones, 84% seen once; the top ten hold 24%. About this clone: Its antigen is still unknown.

Study-level results: CD4 and CD8 repertoire contributions could not be separated without sorting. At the given depth, recipient repertoires were over 97% de novo clonotypes. Pathologically expanded recipient clonotypes increased progressively from day 30 to day 180 as diversity fell.

Time point defined: recipient sample about 28 days before transplant, after cytoreduction. The sample consisted of peripheral blood mononuclear cells, taken before stem cell transplant. The clonotype comes from a woman between 55 and 75 years old with acute myeloid leukemia. Some clones in this sample may be carry-over from other donors' samples.

The CDR3 DNA reads TGTGCCAGCAGCTCCCCCGGGACGGTGAACACCGGGGAGCTGTTTTTT. Translating it yields CASSSPGTVNTGELFF. The chain has TRBV7-2 and TRBJ2-2, with D perhaps TRBD1 or TRBD2 (5 bases each). Germline CDR1 and CDR2: SGHTA and FQGNSA. Trimming shortened V by 4 bases and J by 1 base, and 13 bases separated the two germline ends. This CDR3 is built from 16 residues.